The present entry profiles one T cell receptor beta chain with its context. Its antigen is not known. The CDR3 is 17 residues long. The germline V gene encodes CDR1 SEHNR and CDR2 FQNEAQ (reference sequence). V was clipped by 0 bases and J by 3 bases; unmatched bases: 9. Clones were sequenced by immunoSEQ multiplex PCR, and TCRdb holds only the in-frame ones, with some missing. The data show more than 9,000 clones, 80% seen once. The data were obtained in a study of regulatory dendritic cells for organ transplantation. Allogeneic regulatory or mature dendritic cells were co-cultured for 5 days with CFSE-labeled sorted T cells at 1:10.

The chain recombines TRBV7-9 with TRBJ2-3; TRBD1 aligns across 7 bases. This TCR derives from a human donor in good health. The sequenced material came from memory CD4+ T cells from blood cultured with dendritic cells. Noted subset: CD45RO+ memory T cells. CDR3 nucleotide sequence: TGTGCCAGCAGCTTAGCGCTGACAGGGTCGCCGACAGATACGCAGTATTTT. Protein sequence: CASSLALTGSPTDTQYF.